Given below is one TCR beta chain in context. The data are from a study of blood T cell repertoires in COVID-19. Study information: Acute and convalescent COVID-19 specimens originated in the United States, Italy and Spain. PBMCs, B-cell-depleted T cells, or T cells provided the cDNA or gDNA that made up the material.

In the study's own analysis: Estimates of nucleated cell counts were drawn from the amplification of reference gene primers. TCRdb's copy holds only in-frame clones and misses some; the assay was immunoSEQ multiplex PCR. From that table come the V and J calls and clone size; the DNA was used to work out D and trimming. The top ten hold 4.5% to 5.5% of the sample, which has roughly 190,000 clones, 70% to 90% seen once. The clonotype comes from a woman in her 70s with active or convalescent COVID-19. The sample consisted of peripheral blood.

In nucleotides, the CDR3 is TGTGCCAGCAGTGATGAGCGGGAGTCCTACGAGCAGTACTTC. Protein sequence: CASSDERESYEQYF. J is TRBJ2-7 and V is TRBV2; 8 positions match TRBD2. CDR1 SNHLY and CDR2 FYNNEI come from the germline V gene. J gave up 1 base and V 3 bases, and 2 bases lay outside the gene matches. The CDR3 loop spans 14 amino acids.